This T cell receptor beta chain was documented in a study of spatial heterogeneity in lung cancer (dated by TCRdb to between 2019 and 2020). Context from the whole study: Beta-chain transcripts were consistently detected in greater numbers than alpha-chain transcripts, which likely reflects a higher abundance of beta-chain transcripts. In the raw uncorrected reads, each unique combination of TCR and UMI appeared more than ten times on average. The study quantitatively compared TCR alpha and beta repertoires across multiple tumor regions, matched nontumor lung and blood in non-small cell lung cancer. TCR repertoire features were related to nonsynonymous mutation counts determined by whole-exome sequencing of tumor tissue. Both alpha and beta chains were TCR-sequenced in approximately 220 tumor regions, under 85 matched nontumor lung samples and some 50 PBMC samples obtained at surgery.

This clonotype is considered medium-sized (0.01 to 0.1%). What antigen it recognizes has not been identified. No base quality information exists; no much larger clone differs at one position. This beta chain is an unintended read in a library built for alpha chains; its size means little. This sample's time point label indicates: sample taken at primary tumor resection. TCR sequencing used whole RNA extracted from tumor and nontumor lung tissue, or from cryopreserved PBMC samples, without cell sorting. The donors were about 65 patients from the lung TRACERx cohort who had early-stage, untreated non-small cell lung cancer. Only patients for whom sufficient RNA was available from at least two tumor regions were selected for TCR sequencing. Before being selected, tumor and adjacent nontumor lung specimens were reviewed by a lung pathologist. Points the paper makes about the study in general: Additional single-cell paired TCR alpha and beta sequencing was considered necessary to confirm, at a functional level, the hypothesis that regional TCRs recognize regional mutations.

To prepare the library, 5' RACE was applied. Sequencing used a NextSeq 500. The TCR library protocol attached a unique molecular identifier to each TCR cDNA molecule to allow correction of PCR and sequencing errors. The study's own analysis went as follows. TCR identification, UMI-based error correction and CDR3 extraction were performed with Decombinator tools. TCRs above a frequency of 2 per 1,000, corresponding to the top 1% of the tumor frequency distribution, were defined as expanded. Each repertoire was subsampled 100 times to 5,000 TCRs, after which Renyi diversity was computed with the R vegan package. CDR3 similarity networks were built from amino acid triplet string-kernel similarity, connecting CDR3s with pairwise similarity above 0.82. TCRdb reran the public reads through fastp at Q25 and MiXCR, keeping productive beta chains. A single entry per CDR3 protein holds the most common genes and DNA from its merged rows. It is TCRdb's table, rather than the study itself, that gives the V and J calls and clone size. This sample has about 5,000 distinct CDR3 sequences in its table, and 15% to 20% of those were observed once. Of the sample, approximately 22% is held by the ten largest clones.

Sample: normal lung tissue next to the tumor, taken at surgery. This TCR was recovered from a male donor with early-stage non-small cell lung cancer.

The CDR3 in this case is CASSLETLNSPLHF. The sequenced DNA: TGTGCCAGCAGTTTAGAGACTTTGAATTCACCCCTCCACTTT. This sequence uses TRBV27 and TRBJ1-6; the D gene assignment is ambiguous. CDR1 and CDR2 (MNHEY, SMNVEV) derive from the germline V gene (reference sequence). V loses 2 bases, J loses 7 bases, and the germline ends lie 9 bases apart. CDR3 length: 14 amino acids, cysteine to phenylalanine. The only DNA kept is the CDR3, 42 bases in frame from the first base.